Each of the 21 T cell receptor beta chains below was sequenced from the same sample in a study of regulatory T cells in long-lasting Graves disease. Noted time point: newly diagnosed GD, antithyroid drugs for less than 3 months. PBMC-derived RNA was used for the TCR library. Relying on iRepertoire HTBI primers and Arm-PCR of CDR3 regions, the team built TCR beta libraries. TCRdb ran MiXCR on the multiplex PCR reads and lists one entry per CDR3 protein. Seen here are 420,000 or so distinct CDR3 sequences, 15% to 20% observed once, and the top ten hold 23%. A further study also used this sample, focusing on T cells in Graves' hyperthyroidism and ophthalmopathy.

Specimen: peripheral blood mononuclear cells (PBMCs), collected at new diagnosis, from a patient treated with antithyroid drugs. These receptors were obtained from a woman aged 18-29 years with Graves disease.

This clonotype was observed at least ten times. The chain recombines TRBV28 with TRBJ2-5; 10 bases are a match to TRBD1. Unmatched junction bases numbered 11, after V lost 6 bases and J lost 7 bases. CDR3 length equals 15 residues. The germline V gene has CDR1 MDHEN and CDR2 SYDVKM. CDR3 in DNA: TGTGCCAGCAGGGTATGGGACAGGGGTTCTGGGACCCAGTACTTC. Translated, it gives CASRVWDRGSGTQYF.

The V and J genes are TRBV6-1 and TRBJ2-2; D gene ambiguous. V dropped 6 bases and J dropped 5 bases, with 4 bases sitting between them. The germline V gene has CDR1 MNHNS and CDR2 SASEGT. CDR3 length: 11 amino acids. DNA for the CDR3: TGTGCCAGCAGGGAGACCGGGGAGCTGTTTTTT. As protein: CASRETGELFF.

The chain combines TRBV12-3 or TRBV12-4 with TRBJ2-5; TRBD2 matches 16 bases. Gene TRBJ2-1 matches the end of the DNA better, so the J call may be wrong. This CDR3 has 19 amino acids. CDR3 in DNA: TGTGCCAGCAGTCCCTTGATCGCGGGACTAGCGGGAGGGGGCAATGAGCAGTTCTTC. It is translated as CASSPLIAGLAGGGNEQFF.

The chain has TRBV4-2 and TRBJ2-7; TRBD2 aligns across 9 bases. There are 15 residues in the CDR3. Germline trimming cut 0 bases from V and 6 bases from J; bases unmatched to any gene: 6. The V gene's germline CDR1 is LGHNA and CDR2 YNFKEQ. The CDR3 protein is CASSQDSGSVVEQYF. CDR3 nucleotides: TGTGCCAGCAGCCAAGATAGCGGGAGCGTGGTCGAGCAGTACTTC.

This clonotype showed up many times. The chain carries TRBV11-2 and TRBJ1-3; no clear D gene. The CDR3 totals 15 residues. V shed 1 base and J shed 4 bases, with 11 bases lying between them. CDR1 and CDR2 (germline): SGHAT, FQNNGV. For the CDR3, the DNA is TGTGCCAGCAGCTTAGGCACATCGGGCGGAAACACCATATATTTT. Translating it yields CASSLGTSGGNTIYF.

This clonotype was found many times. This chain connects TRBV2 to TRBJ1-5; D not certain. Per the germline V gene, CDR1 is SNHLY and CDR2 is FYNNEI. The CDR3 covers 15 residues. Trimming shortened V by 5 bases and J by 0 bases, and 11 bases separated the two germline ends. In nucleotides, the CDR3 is TGTGCCAGCAGTCACCTAAGGGCTAGCAATCAGCCCCAGCATTTT. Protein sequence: CASSHLRASNQPQHF. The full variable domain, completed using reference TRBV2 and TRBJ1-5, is EPEVTQTPSHQVTQMGQEVILRCVPISNHLYFYWYRQILGQKVEFLVSFYNNEISEKSEIFDDQFSVERPDGSNFTLKIRSTKLEDSAMYFCASSHLRASNQPQHFGDGTRLSIL.

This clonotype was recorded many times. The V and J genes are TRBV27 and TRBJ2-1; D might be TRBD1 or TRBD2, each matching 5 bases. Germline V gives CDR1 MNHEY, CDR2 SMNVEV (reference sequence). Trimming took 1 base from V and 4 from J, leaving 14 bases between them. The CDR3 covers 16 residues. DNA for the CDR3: TGTGCCAGCAGTTTATATGCAGGGAGAGGGTACAATGAGCAGTTCTTC. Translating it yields CASSLYAGRGYNEQFF.

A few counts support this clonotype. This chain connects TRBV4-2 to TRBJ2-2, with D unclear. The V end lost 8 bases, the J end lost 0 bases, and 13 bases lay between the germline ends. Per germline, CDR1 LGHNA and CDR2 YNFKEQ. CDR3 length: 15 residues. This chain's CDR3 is CASGLTSPNTGELFF. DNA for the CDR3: TGTGCCAGCGGGTTAACCTCCCCGAACACCGGGGAGCTGTTTTTT.

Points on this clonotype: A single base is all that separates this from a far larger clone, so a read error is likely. The CDR3 DNA reads as TGTGCCAGCAGCTTGATAGCGGGAGGGCCGAGGAATGAGCAGTTCTTC. Protein product: CASSLIAGGPRNEQFF. The chain employs TRBV7-9 and TRBJ2-1; 11 bases align to TRBD2. Germline loops: CDR1 SEHNR, CDR2 FQNEAQ (reference sequence). The V and J ends lost 3 bases and 7 bases, in that order; junction bases with no gene match: 8. The CDR3 consists of 16 residues.

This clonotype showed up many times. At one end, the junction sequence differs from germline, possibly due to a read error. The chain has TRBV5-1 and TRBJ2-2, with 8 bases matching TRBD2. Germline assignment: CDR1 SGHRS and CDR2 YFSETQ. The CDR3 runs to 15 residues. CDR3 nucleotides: TGTGCCAGCAGCTTAGTCGGGAGGGGGACCGGGGAGCTGTTTTTT. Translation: CASSLVGRGTGELFF.

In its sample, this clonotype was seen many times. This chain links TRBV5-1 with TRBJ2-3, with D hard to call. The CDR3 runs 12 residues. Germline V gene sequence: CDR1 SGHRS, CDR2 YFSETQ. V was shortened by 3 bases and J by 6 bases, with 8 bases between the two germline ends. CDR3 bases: TGCGCCAGCAGCTCCTCCGCGGATACGCAGTATTTT. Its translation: CASSSSADTQYF.

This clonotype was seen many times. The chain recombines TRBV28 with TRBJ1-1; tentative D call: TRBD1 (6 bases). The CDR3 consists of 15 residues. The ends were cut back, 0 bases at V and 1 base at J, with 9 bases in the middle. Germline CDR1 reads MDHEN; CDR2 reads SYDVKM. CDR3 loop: CASSLWGGRNTEAFF. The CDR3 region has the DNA TGTGCCAGCAGTTTATGGGGGGGCAGGAACACTGAAGCTTTCTTT.

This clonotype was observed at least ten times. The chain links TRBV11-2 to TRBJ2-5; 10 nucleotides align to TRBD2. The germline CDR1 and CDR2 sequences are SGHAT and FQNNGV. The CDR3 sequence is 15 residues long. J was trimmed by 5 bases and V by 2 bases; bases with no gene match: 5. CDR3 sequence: CASSLFLAGDETQYF. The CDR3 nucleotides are TGTGCCAGCAGCTTATTCCTAGCGGGAGACGAGACCCAGTACTTC. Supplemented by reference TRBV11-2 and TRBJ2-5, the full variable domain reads EAGVAQSPRYKIIEKRQSVAFWCNPISGHATLYWYQQILGQGPKLLIQFQNNGVVDDSQLPKDRFSAERLKGVDSTLKIQPAKLEDSAVYLCASSLFLAGDETQYFGPGTRLLVL.

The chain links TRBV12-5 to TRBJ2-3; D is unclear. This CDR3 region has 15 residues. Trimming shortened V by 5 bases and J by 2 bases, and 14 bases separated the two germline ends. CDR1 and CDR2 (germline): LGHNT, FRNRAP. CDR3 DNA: TGTGCTAGTGGTCCGGCGATTGGAGCCACAGATACGCAGTATTTT. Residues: CASGPAIGATDTQYF.

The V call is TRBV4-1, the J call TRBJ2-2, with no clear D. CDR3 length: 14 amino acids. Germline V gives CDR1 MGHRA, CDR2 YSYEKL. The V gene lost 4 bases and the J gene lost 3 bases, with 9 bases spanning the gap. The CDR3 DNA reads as TGCGCCAGCAGCCGAGAACCTTACACCGGGGAGCTGTTTTTT. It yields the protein CASSREPYTGELFF.

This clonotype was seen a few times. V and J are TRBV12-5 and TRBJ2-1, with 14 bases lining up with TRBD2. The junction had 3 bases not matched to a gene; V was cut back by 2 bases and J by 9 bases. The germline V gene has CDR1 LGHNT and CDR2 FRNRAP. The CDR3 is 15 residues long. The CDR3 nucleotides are TGTGCTAGTGGTTTGATGGGACTAGCGGGAGCTGAGCAGTTCTTC. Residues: CASGLMGLAGAEQFF. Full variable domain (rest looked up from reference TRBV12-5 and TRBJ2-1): DARVTQTPRHKVTEMGQEVTMRCQPILGHNTVFWYRQTMMQGLELLAYFRNRAPLDDSGMPKDRFSAEMPDATLATLKIQPSEPRDSAVYFCASGLMGLAGAEQFFGPGTRLTVL.

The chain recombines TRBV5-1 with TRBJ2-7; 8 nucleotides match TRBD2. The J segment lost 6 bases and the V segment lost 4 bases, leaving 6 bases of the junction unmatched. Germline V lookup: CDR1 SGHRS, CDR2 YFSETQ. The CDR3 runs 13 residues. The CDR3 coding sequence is TGCGCCAGCAGCGTCTCGGCGGGAGGCGAGCAGTACTTC. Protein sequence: CASSVSAGGEQYF.

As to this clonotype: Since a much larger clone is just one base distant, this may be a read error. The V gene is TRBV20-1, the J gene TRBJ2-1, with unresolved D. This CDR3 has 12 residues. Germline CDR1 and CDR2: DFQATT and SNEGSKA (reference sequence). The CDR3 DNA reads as TGCAGTGCTAGAGGTCAGAACAATGAGGAGTTCTTC. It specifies CSARGQNNEEFF.

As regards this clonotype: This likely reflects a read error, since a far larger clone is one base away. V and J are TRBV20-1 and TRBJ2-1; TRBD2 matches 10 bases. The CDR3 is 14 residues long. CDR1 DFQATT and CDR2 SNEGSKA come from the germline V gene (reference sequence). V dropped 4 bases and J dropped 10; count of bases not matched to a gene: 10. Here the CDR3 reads CSATGGTSDYEQFF. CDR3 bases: TGCAGTGCTACCGGCGGGACTAGCGATTACGAGCAGTTCTTC.

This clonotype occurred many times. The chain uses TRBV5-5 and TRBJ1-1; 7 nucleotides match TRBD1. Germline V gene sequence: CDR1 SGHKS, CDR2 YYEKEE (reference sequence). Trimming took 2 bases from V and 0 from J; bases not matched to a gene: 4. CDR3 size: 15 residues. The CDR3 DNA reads TGTGCCAGCAGCTTTCCGACAGGGCTGAACACTGAAGCTTTCTTT. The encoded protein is CASSFPTGLNTEAFF.

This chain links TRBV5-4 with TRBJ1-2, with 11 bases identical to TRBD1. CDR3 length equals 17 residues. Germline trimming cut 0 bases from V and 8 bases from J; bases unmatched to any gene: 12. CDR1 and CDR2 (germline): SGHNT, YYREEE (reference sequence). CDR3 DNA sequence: TGTGCCAGCAGCTTGGTGGGTGGACAGGGGGCGTCGGGAGGCTACACCTTC. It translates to CASSLVGGQGASGGYTF.